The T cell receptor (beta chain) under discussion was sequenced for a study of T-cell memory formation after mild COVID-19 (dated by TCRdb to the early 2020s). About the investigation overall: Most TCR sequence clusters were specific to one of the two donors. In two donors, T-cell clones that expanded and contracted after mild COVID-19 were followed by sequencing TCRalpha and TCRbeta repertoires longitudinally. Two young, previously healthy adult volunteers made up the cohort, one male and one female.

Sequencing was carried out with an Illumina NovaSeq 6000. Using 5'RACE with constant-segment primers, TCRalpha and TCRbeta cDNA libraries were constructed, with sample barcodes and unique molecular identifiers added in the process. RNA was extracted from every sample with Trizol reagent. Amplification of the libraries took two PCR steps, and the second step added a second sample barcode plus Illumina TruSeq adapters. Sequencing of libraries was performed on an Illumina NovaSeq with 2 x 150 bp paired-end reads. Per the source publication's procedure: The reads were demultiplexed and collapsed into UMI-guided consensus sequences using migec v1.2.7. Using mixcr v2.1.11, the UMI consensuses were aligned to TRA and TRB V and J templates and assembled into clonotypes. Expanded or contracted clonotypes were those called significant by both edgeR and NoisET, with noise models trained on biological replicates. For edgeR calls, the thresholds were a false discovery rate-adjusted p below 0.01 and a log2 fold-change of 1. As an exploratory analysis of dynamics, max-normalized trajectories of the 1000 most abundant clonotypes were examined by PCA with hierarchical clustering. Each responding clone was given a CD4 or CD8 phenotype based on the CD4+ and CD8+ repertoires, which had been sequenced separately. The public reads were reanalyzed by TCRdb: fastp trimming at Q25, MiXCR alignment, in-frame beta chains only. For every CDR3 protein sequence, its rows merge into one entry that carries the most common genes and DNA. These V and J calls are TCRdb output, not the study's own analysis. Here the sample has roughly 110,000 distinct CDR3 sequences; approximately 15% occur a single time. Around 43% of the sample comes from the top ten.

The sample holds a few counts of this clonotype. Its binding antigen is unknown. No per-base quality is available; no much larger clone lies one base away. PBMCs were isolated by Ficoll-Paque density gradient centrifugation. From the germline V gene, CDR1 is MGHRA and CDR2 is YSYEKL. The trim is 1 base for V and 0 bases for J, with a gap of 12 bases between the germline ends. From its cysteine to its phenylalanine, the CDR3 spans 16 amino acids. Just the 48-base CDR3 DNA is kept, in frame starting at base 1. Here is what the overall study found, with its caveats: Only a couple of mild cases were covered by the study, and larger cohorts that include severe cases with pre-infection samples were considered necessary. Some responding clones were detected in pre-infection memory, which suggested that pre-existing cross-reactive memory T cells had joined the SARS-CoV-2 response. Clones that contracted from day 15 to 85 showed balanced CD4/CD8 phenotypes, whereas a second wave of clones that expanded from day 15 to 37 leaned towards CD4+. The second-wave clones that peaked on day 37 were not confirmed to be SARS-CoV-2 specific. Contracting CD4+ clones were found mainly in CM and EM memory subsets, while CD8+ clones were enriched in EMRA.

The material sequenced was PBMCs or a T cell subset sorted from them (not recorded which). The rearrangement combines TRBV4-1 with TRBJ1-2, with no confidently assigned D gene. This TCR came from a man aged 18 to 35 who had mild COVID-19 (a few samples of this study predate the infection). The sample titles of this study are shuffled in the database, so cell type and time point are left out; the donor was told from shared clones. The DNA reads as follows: TGCGCCAGCAGCCAAGTTCGACGGTCGACTAACTATGGCTACACCTTC. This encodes CASSQVRRSTNYGYTF.